The 17 T cell receptor beta chains in this list originate from one sample, sequenced in a study of blood T cell repertoires in COVID-19. TCRdb's copy holds only in-frame clones and misses some; the assay was immunoSEQ multiplex PCR. The sample shows approximately 300,000 clones, nearly 90% of them seen only once. Sequencing was performed on peripheral blood. Receptors were obtained from a woman between 40 and 50 years old with COVID-19, enrolled during active disease.

The chain has TRBV18 and TRBJ2-1; the match to TRBD2 covers 7 bases. Germline values: CDR1 KGHSH, CDR2 LQKENI. This CDR3 region has 17 residues. V was pared by 3 bases and J by 0 bases, with 8 bases of the junction left unmatched. The CDR3 nucleotides are TGTGCCAGCTCACCTCCTTGGGGGGGAAGCTCCTACAATGAGCAGTTCTTC. Its translation is CASSPPWGGSSYNEQFF.

The V and J genes are TRBV2 and TRBJ1-1; D is unclear. Per germline, CDR1 SNHLY and CDR2 FYNNEI. The CDR3 extends over 14 amino acids. The ends were cut back, 3 bases at V and 5 bases at J, with 13 bases in the middle. The CDR3 region is CASSDEPWRTEAFF. CDR3 DNA sequence: TGTGCCAGCAGTGATGAGCCCTGGAGGACTGAAGCTTTCTTT. Based on the CDR3 plus reference TRBV2 and TRBJ1-1, the full variable domain is EPEVTQTPSHQVTQMGQEVILRCVPISNHLYFYWYRQILGQKVEFLVSFYNNEISEKSEIFDDQFSVERPDGSNFTLKIRSTKLEDSAMYFCASSDEPWRTEAFFGQGTRLTVV.

The V call is TRBV4-1, the J call TRBJ1-1, with TRBD1 matching over 9 bases. This CDR3 comprises 16 residues. Germline assignment: CDR1 MGHRA and CDR2 YSYEKL. Trimming took 3 bases from V and 0 from J; bases not matched to a gene: 5. The CDR3 sequence is CASSHPGQGMNTEAFF. CDR3 DNA sequence: TGCGCCAGCAGCCACCCGGGACAGGGTATGAACACTGAAGCTTTCTTT.

This chain connects TRBV6-5 to TRBJ1-4, with D maybe TRBD1 (5 bases). V shed 6 bases and J shed 8 bases, with 13 bases lying between them. CDR1 MNHEY and CDR2 SVGAGI come from the germline V gene. CDR3 length equals 13 residues. The CDR3 region is CASSRAEGEKLFF. DNA of the CDR3: TGTGCCAGCAGCCGAGCGGAGGGGGAAAAACTGTTTTTT.

This clone was detected only once. The V and J genes are TRBV6-5 and TRBJ1-2; D gene uncertain. V was cut by 2 bases and J by 3 bases, with 7 bases left in between. The length of the CDR3 is 13 residues. Germline lookup yields CDR1 MNHEY and CDR2 SVGAGI. CDR3 in amino acids: CASSYRTDYGYTF. The CDR3 DNA reads TGTGCCAGCAGTTACCGGACTGACTATGGCTACACCTTC.

This clone appeared a few times. This chain connects TRBV7-2 to TRBJ1-6, with 7 bases aligning to TRBD1. CDR3 length equals 15 residues. Germline V lookup: CDR1 SGHTA, CDR2 FQGNSA. V trimming: 4 bases; J trimming: 7 bases; junction bases outside the gene matches: 7. The DNA for the CDR3 is TGTGCCAGCAGCTACGCGAGGGGGCAAAATTCACCCCTCCACTTT. Residues: CASSYARGQNSPLHF.

The genes are TRBV7-3 and TRBJ2-3; TRBD2 might be the D (6 bases). V was cut by 4 bases and J by 1 base, with 9 bases left in between. This CDR3 is 14 amino acids long. Germline values: CDR1 SGHTA, CDR2 FQGTGA. The CDR3 region is CASSWAGRTDTQYF. The DNA for the CDR3 is TGTGCCAGCAGCTGGGCGGGGCGCACAGATACGCAGTATTTT.

The V call is TRBV7-2, the J call TRBJ2-7; D possibly corresponds to TRBD2 (6 bases). This CDR3 is built from 18 residues. Germline V gene lookup returns CDR1 SGHTA and CDR2 FQGNSA. Deletions cut 1 base from V and 0 bases from J, with 19 bases between. The CDR3 protein is CASSLVGEVRPSSYEQYF. The CDR3 coding sequence is TGTGCCAGCAGCTTAGTGGGGGAGGTGCGGCCGAGCTCCTACGAGCAGTACTTC. Full variable domain (rest looked up from reference TRBV7-2 and TRBJ2-7): GAGVSQSPSNKVTEKGKDVELRCDPISGHTALYWYRQSLGQGLEFLIYFQGNSAPDKSGLPSDRFSAERTGGSVSTLTIQRTQQEDSAVYLCASSLVGEVRPSSYEQYFGPGTRLTVT.

This rearrangement joins TRBV9 to TRBJ2-1; possible D gene TRBD1, 6 bases. CDR3 length equals 14 residues. V lost 0 bases, J lost 9 bases, and 13 bases lay in between. Germline lookup yields CDR1 SGDLS and CDR2 YYNGEE. For the CDR3, the DNA is TGTGCCAGCAGCGTAGCTTCAGGGGATGGTGAGCAGTTCTTC. Translated, it gives CASSVASGDGEQFF.

This chain links TRBV24-1 with TRBJ1-2; no reliable D call. V lost 4 bases to trimming and J lost 0 bases, with 5 bases between them. Germline CDR1 reads KGHDR; CDR2 reads SFDVKD. The CDR3 runs to 13 residues. DNA for the CDR3: TGTGCCACCAGTGAGAGCGCTAACTATGGCTACACCTTC. Encoded protein: CATSESANYGYTF.

The CDR3 loop is CASSPYRSSYEQYF. CDR3 nucleotides: TGTGCCAGCTCTCCTTATCGTTCCTCCTACGAGCAGTACTTC. The chain uses TRBV27 and TRBJ2-7; no clear D gene. Germline lookup yields CDR1 MNHEY and CDR2 SMNVEV (reference sequence). CDR3 length: 14 residues. V was trimmed by 8 bases and J by 0 bases, leaving 14 bases between them.

The chain's CDR3 is CASSLIGESTEAFF. DNA for the CDR3: TGTGCCAGCAGTTTAATAGGAGAGAGCACTGAAGCTTTCTTT. V and J are TRBV28 and TRBJ1-1; D not resolved. CDR1 and CDR2 (germline): MDHEN, SYDVKM. The CDR3 contains 14 residues. V lost 2 bases and J lost 4, with 11 bases in between.

This CDR3 is CASSPGQVLGQPQHF. CDR3 in DNA: TGCGCCAGCAGCCCCGGACAGGTTTTGGGGCAGCCCCAGCATTTT. V and J are TRBV5-1 and TRBJ1-5; 7 positions agree with TRBD1. CDR1 is SGHRS, CDR2 YFSETQ, per germline. V lost 4 bases, J lost 7 bases, and 11 bases stayed unmatched. The CDR3 is 15 amino acids.

This clone was observed once. The chain joins TRBV7-2 to TRBJ2-3, with D perhaps matching TRBD2 (6 bases). V was shortened by 10 bases and J by 2 bases, with 31 bases between the two germline ends. CDR1 and CDR2 (germline): SGHTA, FQGNSA. CDR3 size: 19 residues. CDR3 in amino acids: CATPPEGGNTLVYTDTQYF. In DNA form, the CDR3 reads TGTGCCACCCCACCGGAGGGTGGGAACACCCTCGTATACACAGATACGCAGTATTTT.

J is TRBJ1-3 and V is TRBV9; D not certain. Germline assignment: CDR1 SGDLS and CDR2 YYNGEE. Trimming took 2 bases from V and 0 from J, leaving 9 bases between them. This CDR3 has 15 residues. The CDR3 reads CASSVGRSSGNTIYF. The CDR3 nucleotides read TGTGCCAGCAGCGTTGGGAGGTCCTCTGGAAACACCATATATTTT.

The chain employs TRBV6-5 and TRBJ1-4, with D unresolved. Trimming stripped 6 bases from V and 7 bases from J, with 9 bases between. There are 12 residues in the CDR3. The germline V gene encodes CDR1 MNHEY and CDR2 SVGAGI. The CDR3 spells CASRARVEKLFF. The CDR3 DNA sequence: TGTGCCAGCAGGGCTCGGGTTGAAAAACTGTTTTTT.

The chain is built from TRBV28 and TRBJ2-2; the match to TRBD1 covers 8 bases. The junction had 9 bases not matched to a gene; V was cut back by 4 bases and J by 8 bases. The CDR3 loop spans 15 amino acids. Germline V gives CDR1 MDHEN, CDR2 SYDVKM. Here the CDR3 reads CASSSIGDRKGELFF. In DNA form, the CDR3 reads TGTGCCAGCAGTTCCATAGGGGACAGGAAGGGGGAGCTGTTTTTT.